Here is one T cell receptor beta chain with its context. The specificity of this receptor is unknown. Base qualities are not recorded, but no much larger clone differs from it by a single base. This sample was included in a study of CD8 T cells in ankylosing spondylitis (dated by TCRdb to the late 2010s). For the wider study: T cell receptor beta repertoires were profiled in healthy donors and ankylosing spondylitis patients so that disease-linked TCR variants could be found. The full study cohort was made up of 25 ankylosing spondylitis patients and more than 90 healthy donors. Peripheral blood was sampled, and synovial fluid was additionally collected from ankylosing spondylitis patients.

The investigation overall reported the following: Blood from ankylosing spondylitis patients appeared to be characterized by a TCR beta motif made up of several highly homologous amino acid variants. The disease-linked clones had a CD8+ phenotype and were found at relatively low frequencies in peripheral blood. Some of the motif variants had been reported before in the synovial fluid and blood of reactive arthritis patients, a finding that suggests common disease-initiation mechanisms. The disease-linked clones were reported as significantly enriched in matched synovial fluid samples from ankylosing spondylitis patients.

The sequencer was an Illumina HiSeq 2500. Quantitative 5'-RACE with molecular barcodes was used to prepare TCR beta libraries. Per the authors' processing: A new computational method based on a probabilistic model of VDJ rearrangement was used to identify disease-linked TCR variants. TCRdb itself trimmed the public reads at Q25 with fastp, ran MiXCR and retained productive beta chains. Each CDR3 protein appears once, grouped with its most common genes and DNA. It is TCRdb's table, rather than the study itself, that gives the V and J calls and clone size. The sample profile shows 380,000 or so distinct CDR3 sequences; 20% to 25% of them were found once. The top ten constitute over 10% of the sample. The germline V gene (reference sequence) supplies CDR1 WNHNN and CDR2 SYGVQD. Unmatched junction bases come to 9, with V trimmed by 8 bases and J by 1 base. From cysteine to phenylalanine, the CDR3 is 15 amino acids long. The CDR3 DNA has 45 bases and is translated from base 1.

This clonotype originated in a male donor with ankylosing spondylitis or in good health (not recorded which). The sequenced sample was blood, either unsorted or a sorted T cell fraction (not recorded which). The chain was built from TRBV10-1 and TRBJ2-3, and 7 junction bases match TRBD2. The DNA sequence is TGCGCCAGCGGGGAGGGTAGCGTCCGCACAGATACGCAGTATTTT. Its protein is CASGEGSVRTDTQYF.